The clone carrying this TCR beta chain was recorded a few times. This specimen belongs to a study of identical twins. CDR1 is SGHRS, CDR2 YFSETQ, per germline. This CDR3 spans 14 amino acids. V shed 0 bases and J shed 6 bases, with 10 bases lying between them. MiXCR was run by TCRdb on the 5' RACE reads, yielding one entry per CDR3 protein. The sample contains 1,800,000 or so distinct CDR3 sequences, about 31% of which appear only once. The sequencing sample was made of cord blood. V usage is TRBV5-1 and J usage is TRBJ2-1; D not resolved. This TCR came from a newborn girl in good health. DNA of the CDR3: TGCGCCAGCAGCTTGGAAAACCCCTCCAATGAGCAGTTCTTC. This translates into CASSLENPSNEQFF.